This TCR beta chain appears in the sequencing data of a study of Graves' ophthalmopathy and Graves' hyperthyroidism. Study-wide results and limits: In blood, most expanded thyroid clonotypes above 0.001 frequency were also detected. A model built from 13 signatures distinguished ophthalmopathy from stable hyperthyroidism with 87.88% sensitivity and 81.08% specificity.

RNA transcripts yielded amplified TCR beta CDR3 regions. The authors performed first-round RT-PCR with HTBI primers and then a second-round multiplex PCR. Via MiXCR, TCRdb re-called the multiplex PCR reads, giving one row per CDR3 protein. The sample shows a few hundred thousand distinct CDR3 sequences, 18% of them seen only once. The table lists this clonotype with many counts. What it binds is unknown. It was on clinical symptoms, serum thyroxine, TRAb, thyroid ultrasound and orbital computed tomography that diagnosis relied. The TCR was taken from a woman younger than 35 with Graves' ophthalmopathy. Sequencing used peripheral blood.

As DNA, the CDR3 is TGTGCCACCGCAGGGAGGGTGCGACTAGCGGGGCCAACCCAGTACTTC. Protein sequence: CATAGRVRLAGPTQYF. The chain employs TRBV2 and TRBJ2-5; 11 nucleotides agree with TRBD2. V was pared by 10 bases and J by 8 bases, with 18 bases of the junction left unmatched. Germline V gene lookup returns CDR1 SNHLY and CDR2 FYNNEI. The CDR3 sequence is 16 residues long.